This is a list of T cell receptor beta chains from one sample in a study of cytomegalovirus exposure and HLA in healthy donors. Sequenced by immunoSEQ multiplex PCR; TCRdb stores in-frame clones only, minus some. The sample includes 80,000 or so clones, 67% of them seen just once. Source material: PBMCs. Receptors originate from a woman aged 50 to 60 in good health and CMV-seropositive. The CDR3 runs from the conserved cysteine through the conserved F or W. D genes are given only for firm matches. Only part of the rows carry a size: once, few, many, or a class if the clone is expanded.

TRBJ1-4	TRBD1	TRBV19	NA	TGTGCCACCGGACAGGGAAGTGAAAAACTGTTTTTT	CATGQGSEKLFF
TRBJ2-3	NA	TRBV5-1	NA	TGCGCCAGCAGCTTGGAGGATCGGGGGATAGATACGCAGTATTTT	CASSLEDRGIDTQYF
TRBJ1-1	NA	TRBV30	once	TGTGCCTGGAGTGTAATAGGAGACACTGAAGCTTTCTTT	CAWSVIGDTEAFF
TRBJ2-7	TRBD2	TRBV7-9	NA	TGTTCCAGCAGCACGAGCGGGGCATCCTGGGAGCAGTACTTC	CSSSTSGASWEQYF
TRBJ2-5	NA	TRBV5-6	NA	TGTGCCAGCAGCTTGTTTGGGGGGGGGCTCGACGGAGAGACCCAGTACTTC	CASSLFGGGLDGETQYF
TRBJ2-1	TRBD1	TRBV18	NA	TGTGCCAGCTCTCAACTCGAGGGACAGGGGAACTACAATGAGCAGTTCTTC	CASSQLEGQGNYNEQFF
TRBJ1-2	NA	TRBV20-1	NA	TGCAGTGCTTACAGGGACTATGGCTACACCTTC	CSAYRDYGYTF
TRBJ2-3	NA	TRBV10-1	NA	TGCGCCAGCAGTGAGCGGGATACGCAGTATTTT	CASSERDTQYF
TRBJ2-5	TRBD2	TRBV9	NA	TGTGCCAGCAGCGAGACTAGCGGGGGGGCCTCGACCCCGTCAGAGACCCAGTACTTC	CASSETSGGASTPSETQYF
TRBJ1-1	NA	TRBV5-1	NA	TGCGCCAGCAGCTTGGGGGGGCAGGACAACGCAGCTTTCTTT	CASSLGGQDNAAFF
TRBJ2-3	TRBD1	TRBV19	NA	TGTGCCAGCAAGGGACAGGGGGCCCCAGATACGCAGTATTTT	CASKGQGAPDTQYF
TRBJ1-1	NA	TRBV30	few	TGTGCCTGGAGTGTACGAGGCGGATTGAGTATGAACACTGAAGCTTTCTTT	CAWSVRGGLSMNTEAFF
TRBJ1-5	NA	TRBV5-1	NA	TGCGCCAGCAGCCCCGAAGCGGTCCGGGGTAATCAGCCCCAGCATTTT	CASSPEAVRGNQPQHF
TRBJ1-6	NA	TRBV5-6	once	TGTGCCAGCAGCTTGTTTGCAGAACTAAATTCACCCCTCCACTTT	CASSLFAELNSPLHF
TRBJ2-1	TRBD2	TRBV6-5	NA	TGTGCCAGCAGTTCCATTAGCGGGGGACGGGATAAGCAGTTCTTC	CASSSISGGRDKQFF
TRBJ2-1	NA	TRBV11-3	NA	TGTGCCAGCAGCTTAGAAGGGAACGTAGGGGGTGAGCAGTTCTTC	CASSLEGNVGGEQFF
TRBJ2-7	TRBD2	TRBV28	few	TGTGCCAGCATGTCCGGACTAGCGGGGGGGTCCTACGAGCAGTACTTC	CASMSGLAGGSYEQYF
TRBJ2-2	NA	TRBV4-1	NA	TGCGCCAGCAGCCAAGGTCGGCGGATTAACACCGGGGAGCTGTTTTTT	CASSQGRRINTGELFF
TRBJ1-1	NA	TRBV5-6	NA	TGTGCCAGCAGCTTAACGGGGGGCACTGAAGCTTTCTTT	CASSLTGGTEAFF
TRBJ2-2	TRBD2	TRBV4-2	NA	TGTGCCAGCAGCCAAGTTCTGGGGACTAGTAGGACCGGGGAGCTGTTTTTT	CASSQVLGTSRTGELFF
TRBJ1-1	TRBD1	TRBV7-3	NA	TGTGCCAGCAGCTCCGGACAGGGGGCAAGCACTGAAGCTTTCTTT	CASSSGQGASTEAFF
TRBJ1-2	NA	TRBV7-9	NA	TGTGCCAGCGAGGATGGCTACACCTTC	CASEDGYTF
TRBJ2-2	TRBD2	TRBV27	NA	TGTGCCAGCAGTTACGGGACTAGCGGGCGAACCGTCACCGGGGAGCTGTTTTTT	CASSYGTSGRTVTGELFF
TRBJ2-4	NA	TRBV18	NA	TGTGCCAGCTCACCAAGCAACCAAGCCAAAAACATTCAGTACTTC	CASSPSNQAKNIQYF
TRBJ2-1	TRBD2	TRBV7-3	NA	TGTGCCAGCAGCCAGACTAGCGGGGGTAATGGGGAGCAGTTCTTC	CASSQTSGGNGEQFF
TRBJ1-1	TRBD1	TRBV6-1	NA	TGTGCCAGCAACGACAGGGGTTTAGTAGCTGAAGCTTTCTTT	CASNDRGLVAEAFF
TRBJ2-3	NA	TRBV28	once	TGTGCCAGCATCCTAGCTAAGACGGGAGATACGCAGTATTTT	CASILAKTGDTQYF
TRBJ1-3	TRBD1	TRBV27	NA	TGTGCCAGCAGTTTATTTGGCAGGGGGGAACGGAACACCATATATTTT	CASSLFGRGERNTIYF
TRBJ2-1	NA	TRBV5-1	NA	TGCGCCAGCAGCTTGGAAGCGGTGGAAAATGAGCAGTTCTTC	CASSLEAVENEQFF
TRBJ2-3	TRBD2	TRBV5-1	NA	TGCGCCAGCGGCCCGCTAGCGGGGACAGATACGCAGTATTTT	CASGPLAGTDTQYF
TRBJ2-1	TRBD2	TRBV10-2	few	TGCGCCACTGAGACTAGCGGGGGGTTCGATGAGCAGTTCTTC	CATETSGGFDEQFF
TRBJ1-3	NA	TRBV5-1	NA	TGCGCCAGCAGCTTGGGGGTGACAGGAAACACCATATATTTT	CASSLGVTGNTIYF
TRBJ1-2	NA	TRBV4-1	NA	TGCGCCAGCAGCCAAGATCCCTCCGGGACACATTATGGCTACACCTTC	CASSQDPSGTHYGYTF